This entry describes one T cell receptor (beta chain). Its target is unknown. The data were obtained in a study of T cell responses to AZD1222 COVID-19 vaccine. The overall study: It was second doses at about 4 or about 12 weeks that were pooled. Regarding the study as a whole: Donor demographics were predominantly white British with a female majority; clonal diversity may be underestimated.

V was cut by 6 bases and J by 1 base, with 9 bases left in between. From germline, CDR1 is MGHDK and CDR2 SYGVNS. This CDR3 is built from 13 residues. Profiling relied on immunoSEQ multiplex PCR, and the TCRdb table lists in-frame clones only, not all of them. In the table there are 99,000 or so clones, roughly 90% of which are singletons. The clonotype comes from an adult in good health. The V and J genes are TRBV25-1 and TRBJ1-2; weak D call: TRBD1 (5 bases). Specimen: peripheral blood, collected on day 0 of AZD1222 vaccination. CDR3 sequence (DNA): TGTGCCAGCAGCGAGCAGGGTAACTATGGCTACACCTTC. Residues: CASSEQGNYGYTF.